This passage covers 21 T cell receptor beta chains from one sample sequenced in a study of graft-versus-host responses after intestinal transplantation. The table came from immunoSEQ multiplex PCR; TCRdb's copy has only in-frame clones and leaves some out. The profile shows nearly 90,000 clones, roughly 80% of them singletons. These receptors are not linked to any known antigen. Sequencing used unstimulated CD8+ T cells sorted from spleen or lymph node cells, obtained before intestinal transplant. These receptors were collected from a human donor who received an intestinal transplant.

V usage is TRBV5-6 and J usage is TRBJ2-1; D call uncertain. Germline loops: CDR1 SGHDT, CDR2 YYEEEE. The CDR3 spans 11 residues. The germline V and J ends were trimmed by 0 bases and 10 bases, with 5 bases remaining between them. In DNA form, the CDR3 reads TGTGCCAGCAGCTTGGCTAAGGAGCAGTTCTTC. Translating gives CASSLAKEQFF.

The rearrangement uses TRBV4-1 and TRBJ2-3, with a possible D match to TRBD2 (6 bases). V gave up 0 bases and J gave up 2 bases, with 15 bases separating them. Germline V gives CDR1 MGHRA, CDR2 YSYEKL. The CDR3 runs 17 residues. The CDR3 loop is CASSQEDGGWNTDTQYF. For the CDR3, the DNA is TGCGCCAGCAGCCAAGAGGATGGGGGGTGGAACACAGATACGCAGTATTTT.

This chain links TRBV5-1 with TRBJ2-5; 9 bases match TRBD1. The end of the DNA aligns better with TRBJ2-7, so the J call may be wrong. Germline CDR1 is SGHRS and CDR2 is YFSETQ. The CDR3 loop spans 17 amino acids. CDR3 amino acids: CASSLVTGGSFTYEQYF. In nucleotides, the CDR3 is TGCGCCAGCAGCTTGGTGACAGGGGGGAGTTTTACCTACGAGCAGTACTTC.

V and J are TRBV7-9 and TRBJ2-7; D ambiguous. The CDR3 extends over 14 amino acids. Germline values: CDR1 SEHNR, CDR2 FQNEAQ (reference sequence). The V and J ends lost 7 bases and 0 bases respectively, with 13 bases between them. The CDR3 DNA reads as TGTGCCAGCACCACAGCTACTTACTCCTACGAGCAGTACTTC. Translating it yields CASTTATYSYEQYF.

The V gene is TRBV4-2, the J gene TRBJ2-3; 8 bases line up with TRBD2. The trim removed 3 bases at V and 4 bases at J, leaving 9 bases unmatched. In germline, CDR1 is LGHNA, CDR2 YNFKEQ. CDR3 length equals 16 residues. The CDR3 DNA reads TGTGCCAGCAGCCAGACACTTAGCGGGATGGCAGATACGCAGTATTTT. It specifies CASSQTLSGMADTQYF.

The V and J genes are TRBV6-6 and TRBJ2-7; D not certain. Germline lookup yields CDR1 MNHNY and CDR2 SVGAGI (reference sequence). V was shortened by 6 bases and J by 2 bases, with 8 bases between the two germline ends. The CDR3 has 12 residues. The CDR3 is CASRLGPYEQYF. CDR3 in DNA: TGTGCCAGCAGACTGGGCCCCTACGAGCAGTACTTC.

Points on this clone: This CDR3 is also generated by other DNA sequences in the sample. The chain combines TRBV27 with TRBJ2-4; TRBD2 might be the D (6 bases). The CDR3 covers 15 residues. The V end lost 2 bases, the J end lost 5 bases, and 13 bases lay between the germline ends. Germline V lookup: CDR1 MNHEY, CDR2 SMNVEV (reference sequence). CDR3 in DNA: TGTGCCAGCAGTTTAGACGGGAGTGGGGAAAACATTCAGTACTTC. This gives the protein CASSLDGSGENIQYF.

V is TRBV19 and J is TRBJ1-1; a possible D gene is TRBD1 (6 bases). V gave up 6 bases and J gave up 6 bases, with 17 bases separating them. CDR3 length: 14 residues. Per the germline V gene, CDR1 is LNHDA and CDR2 is SQIVND (reference sequence). The CDR3 loop is CASRALQGIAEAFF. The CDR3 nucleotides are TGTGCCAGTAGAGCCCTTCAGGGGATCGCTGAAGCTTTCTTT.

The rearrangement links TRBV29-1 to TRBJ2-3, with TRBD1 matching over 9 bases. The CDR3 totals 17 residues. In germline, CDR1 is SQVTM, CDR2 ANQGSEA. The ends lost 3 bases at V and 0 bases at J; junction bases unmatched: 10. The CDR3, as DNA: TGCAGCGTTGAGGAAACTACAACAGGGGGCAGCACAGATACGCAGTATTTT. Translation: CSVEETTTGGSTDTQYF.

This clone turned up a few times. The V call is TRBV19, the J call TRBJ2-5; D perhaps matches TRBD2 (6 bases). V shed 4 bases and J shed 3 bases, with 12 bases lying between them. The CDR3 extends over 14 amino acids. From germline, CDR1 is LNHDA and CDR2 SQIVND (reference sequence). The CDR3 protein is CASSTGGMEETQYF. CDR3 sequence (DNA): TGTGCCAGTAGTACAGGCGGGATGGAAGAGACCCAGTACTTC.

This rearrangement joins TRBV10-1 to TRBJ1-2; 8 nucleotides agree with TRBD1. Germline CDR1 is WNHNN and CDR2 is SYGVQD (reference sequence). The CDR3 contains 16 residues. V dropped 0 bases and J dropped 4; count of bases not matched to a gene: 7. Here the CDR3 DNA reads TGCGCCAGCAGTGAGTCGACAGGGACAGGCGTCTATGGCTACACCTTC. It codes for CASSESTGTGVYGYTF.

V gene TRBV5-1 combines with J gene TRBJ2-1, with TRBD1 identical over 12 bases. Trimming took 0 bases from V and 7 from J; bases not matched to a gene: 2. The V gene's germline CDR1 is SGHRS and CDR2 YFSETQ. The CDR3 spans 15 residues. The DNA of the CDR3 is TGCGCCAGCAGCTTGGCGGGACAGGGGGCGAATGAGCAGTTCTTC. The encoded protein is CASSLAGQGANEQFF.

The chain joins TRBV27 to TRBJ2-7; a possible D gene is TRBD2 (5 bases). V was clipped by 6 bases and J by 2 bases, with 14 bases between them. Germline CDR1 is MNHEY and CDR2 is SMNVEV (reference sequence). The CDR3 extends over 14 amino acids. The chain's CDR3 is CASRPGGGAYEQYF. The CDR3 nucleotides read TGTGCCAGCAGACCCGGAGGCGGCGCCTACGAGCAGTACTTC.

Here the CDR3 reads CASSQVGLAGVNEQFF. In DNA, the CDR3 is TGCGCCAGCAGCCAAGTGGGGCTAGCGGGGGTCAATGAGCAGTTCTTC. The V gene is TRBV4-1, the J gene TRBJ2-1, with 10 nucleotides matching TRBD2. Germline V gene lookup returns CDR1 MGHRA and CDR2 YSYEKL. V dropped 1 base and J dropped 6; count of bases not matched to a gene: 6. The CDR3 has 16 residues.

This chain joins TRBV10-3 and TRBJ2-3, with TRBD1 matching 9 bases. The CDR3 sequence is 16 residues long. Germline V gene sequence: CDR1 ENHRY, CDR2 SYGVKD. J was trimmed by 1 base and V by 0 bases; bases with no gene match: 2. The CDR3 DNA reads as TGTGCCATCAGTGAGTCGACAGGGGGAGGCACAGATACGCAGTATTTT. This codes for CAISESTGGGTDTQYF.

The chain combines TRBV21-1 with TRBJ1-2; TRBD1, the table's D call, was not compared with the DNA. TRBV21-1 is listed as a pseudogene. The CDR3 sequence is 14 residues long. The CDR3 nucleotides read TGTGCCGGCACCGGGACAGAGACTCAATATGGCTACACCTTC. Residues: CAGTGTETQYGYTF.

This clone was picked up one time. The V and J genes are TRBV4-2 and TRBJ2-2, with unresolved D. CDR1 is LGHNA, CDR2 YNFKEQ, per germline. Trimming stripped 1 base from V and 1 base from J, with 13 bases between. This CDR3 is 17 amino acids long. The chain's CDR3 is CASSQGSAMLNTGELFF. CDR3 nucleotide sequence: TGTGCCAGCAGCCAAGGAAGCGCCATGCTGAACACCGGGGAGCTGTTTTTT.

The gene calls are TRBV29-1 and TRBJ1-3, with D unresolved. V lost 3 bases to trimming and J lost 3 bases, with 3 bases between them. The germline V gene has CDR1 SQVTM and CDR2 ANQGSEA. This CDR3 region has 11 residues. CDR3 residues: CSVDDGNTIYF. In DNA form, the CDR3 reads TGCAGCGTTGATGATGGAAACACCATATATTTT.

The chain joins TRBV5-5 to TRBJ2-7, with no clear D. Deletions cut 2 bases from V and 2 bases from J, with 14 bases between. CDR1 and CDR2 from the germline V gene are SGHKS and YYEKEE (reference sequence). The CDR3 totals 15 residues. The CDR3 sequence: CASSFESPSPYEQYF. CDR3 nucleotides: TGTGCCAGCAGCTTCGAATCCCCTTCGCCCTACGAGCAGTACTTC.

The V and J genes are TRBV5-5 and TRBJ1-4; TRBD1 is a possible D gene (6 bases). The CDR3 covers 14 residues. Germline-derived CDR1 and CDR2 are SGHKS and YYEKEE (reference sequence). V was pared by 2 bases and J by 4 bases, with 9 bases between. CDR3 amino acids: CASSFGRGNEKLFF. The CDR3 DNA reads TGTGCCAGCAGCTTCGGCAGGGGTAATGAAAAACTGTTTTTT.

CDR3 DNA sequence: TGCGCCAGCAGCCAGTTCACGATGGGACAACTAGCCAAAAACATTCAGTACTTC. Translated, it gives CASSQFTMGQLAKNIQYF. The chain joins TRBV4-1 to TRBJ2-4; perhaps TRBD1 as D (6 bases). Trimming shortened V by 3 bases and J by 0 bases, and 18 bases separated the two germline ends. Germline V gene sequence: CDR1 MGHRA, CDR2 YSYEKL. This CDR3 spans 18 amino acids.